This T cell receptor beta chain originates from a study of blood T cell repertoires in COVID-19. Study context: COVID-19 samples collected from the United States, Italy and Spain covered acute and convalescent phases. Sources were T cells, B-cell-depleted T cells, or PBMCs; the material itself was cDNA or gDNA.

Under the authors' procedure: Reference gene primers were amplified, and this amplification served to estimate nucleated cell counts. The assay was immunoSEQ multiplex PCR, and TCRdb's table has in-frame clones only and misses some. V and J calls and clone size follow that table, whereas D and trimming were derived from the DNA. The sample records about 400,000 clones, approximately 88% being singletons. This clone was counted between two and nine times. The clonotype originates from a man aged 35-49 years with acute or convalescent COVID-19. The sequenced sample consisted of peripheral blood.

CDR3 in DNA: TGTGCCTGGACTAAACCGGGACAGACTAGCGAGCAGTACTTC. Translating gives CAWTKPGQTSEQYF. V gene TRBV30 combines with J gene TRBJ2-7; a possible D gene is TRBD1 (7 bases). The CDR3 extends over 14 amino acids. Trimming removed 4 bases at V and 6 bases at J, with 19 bases between. Germline V gene lookup returns CDR1 GTSNPN and CDR2 SVGIG (reference sequence).